This TCR beta chain was sequenced in a study of blood T cell repertoires in COVID-19. In the study overall: The samples span acute and convalescent COVID-19 from the United States, Italy and Spain. Sample material is recorded as cDNA or gDNA derived from T cells, B-cell-depleted T cells, or PBMCs.

In the original workflow: By means of reference gene primer amplification, nucleated cell counts were estimated. Generated by immunoSEQ multiplex PCR, the TCRdb table keeps only in-frame clones and is missing some. V and J calls and clone size come straight from that table; D and trimming were deduced from the DNA. Counted here are 42,000 or so clones, around 81% occurring once; the ten biggest clones make up approximately 42%. The ends lost 5 bases at V and 0 bases at J; junction bases unmatched: 6. This CDR3 comprises 15 residues. Germline V gene data show CDR1 as SGHRS and CDR2 as YFSETQ. This TCR was recovered from a man in his forties with active or convalescent COVID-19. The J gene is TRBJ2-3, the V gene TRBV5-1; 7 bases match TRBD2. Material: peripheral blood. CDR3 bases: TGCGCCAGCAGTTCGCGGGGGTCTAGCACAGATACGCAGTATTTT. It encodes CASSSRGSSTDTQYF.